This T cell receptor beta chain derives from a study of OX40 agonist ivuxolimab in advanced cancers. Sequencing used immunoSEQ multiplex PCR; TCRdb keeps in-frame clones, though not all of them. Counted here are tens of thousands of clones, 75% to 85% occurring once; the ten biggest clones make up 1.4% to 1.5%. Germline lookup yields CDR1 MNHEY and CDR2 SVGAGI. The CDR3 totals 13 residues. Trimming took off 2 bases at V and 3 bases at J, with 7 bases between the two ends. Sequenced material: CD4+ or CD8+ T cells sorted from blood, taken in a trial of the OX40 agonist ivuxolimab. This clonotype was sampled from an adult with an advanced solid tumor such as melanoma, head and neck, liver or kidney cancer. The chain employs TRBV6-5 and TRBJ1-2; D unresolved. In DNA, the CDR3 is TGTGCCAGCAGTTACGAGGGAGACTATGGCTACACCTTC. Translated, it gives CASSYEGDYGYTF.